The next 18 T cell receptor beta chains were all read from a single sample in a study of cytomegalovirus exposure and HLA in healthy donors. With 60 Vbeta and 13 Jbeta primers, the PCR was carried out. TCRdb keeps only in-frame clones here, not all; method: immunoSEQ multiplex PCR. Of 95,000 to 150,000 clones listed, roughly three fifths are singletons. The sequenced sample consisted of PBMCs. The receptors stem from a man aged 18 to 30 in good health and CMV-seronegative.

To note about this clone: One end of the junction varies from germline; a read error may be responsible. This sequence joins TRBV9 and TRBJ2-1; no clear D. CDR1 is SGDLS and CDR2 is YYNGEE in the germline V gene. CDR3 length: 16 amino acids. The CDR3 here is CARSVSGQSSYNEQFF. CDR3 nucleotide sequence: TGTGCCCGCAGCGTATCTGGGCAGAGCTCCTACAATGAGCAGTTCTTC.

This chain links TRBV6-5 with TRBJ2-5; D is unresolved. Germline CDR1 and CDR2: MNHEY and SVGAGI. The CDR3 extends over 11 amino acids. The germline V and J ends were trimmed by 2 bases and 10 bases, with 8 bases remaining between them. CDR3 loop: CASSYGLLQYF. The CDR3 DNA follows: TGTGCCAGCAGTTACGGGCTTCTCCAGTACTTC.

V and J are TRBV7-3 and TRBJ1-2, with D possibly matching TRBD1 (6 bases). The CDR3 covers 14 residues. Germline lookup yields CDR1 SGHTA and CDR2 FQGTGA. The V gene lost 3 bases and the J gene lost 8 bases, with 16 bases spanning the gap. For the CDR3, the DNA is TGTGCCAGCAGCTTGGAAGGGGGTCTAGGAGGCTACACCTTC. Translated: CASSLEGGLGGYTF.

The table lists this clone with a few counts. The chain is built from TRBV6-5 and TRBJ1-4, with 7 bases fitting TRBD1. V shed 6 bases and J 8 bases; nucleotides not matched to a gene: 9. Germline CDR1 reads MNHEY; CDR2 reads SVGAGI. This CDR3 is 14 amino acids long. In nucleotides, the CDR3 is TGTGCCAGCAGGCCGACAGGGATCGGCGAAAAACTGTTTTTT. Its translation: CASRPTGIGEKLFF.

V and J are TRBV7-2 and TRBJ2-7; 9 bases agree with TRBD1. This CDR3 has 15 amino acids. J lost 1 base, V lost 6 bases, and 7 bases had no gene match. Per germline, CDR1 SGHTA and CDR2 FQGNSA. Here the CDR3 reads CASRTRTGVSYEQYF. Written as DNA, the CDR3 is TGTGCCAGCAGAACCCGGACAGGGGTGTCCTACGAGCAGTACTTC.

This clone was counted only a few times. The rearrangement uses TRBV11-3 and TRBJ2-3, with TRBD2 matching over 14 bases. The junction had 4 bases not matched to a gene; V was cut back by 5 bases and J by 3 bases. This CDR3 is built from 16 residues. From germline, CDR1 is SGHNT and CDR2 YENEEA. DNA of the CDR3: TGTGCCAGCAGCATCGGGACTAGCGGGAGAACAGATACGCAGTATTTT. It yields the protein CASSIGTSGRTDTQYF.

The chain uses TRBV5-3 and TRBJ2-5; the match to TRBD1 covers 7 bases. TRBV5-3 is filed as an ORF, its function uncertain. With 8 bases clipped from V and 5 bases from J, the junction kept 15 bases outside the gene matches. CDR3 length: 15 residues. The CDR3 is CASSTQLDRVETQYF. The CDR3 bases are TGTGCCAGTTCGACCCAACTCGACAGGGTTGAGACCCAGTACTTC.

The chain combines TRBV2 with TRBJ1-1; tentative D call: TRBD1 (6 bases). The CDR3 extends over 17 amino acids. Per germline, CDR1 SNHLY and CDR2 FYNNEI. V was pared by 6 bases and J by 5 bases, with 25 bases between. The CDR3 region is CASRLLRGGERLTEAFF. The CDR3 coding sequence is TGTGCCAGCAGGCTACTTAGGGGGGGAGAGAGGCTAACTGAAGCTTTCTTT.

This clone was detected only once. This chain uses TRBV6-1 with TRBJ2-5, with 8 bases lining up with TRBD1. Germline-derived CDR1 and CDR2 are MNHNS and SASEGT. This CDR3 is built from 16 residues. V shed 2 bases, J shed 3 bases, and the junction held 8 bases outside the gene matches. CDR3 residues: CASSERRQGQKETQYF. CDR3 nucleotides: TGTGCCAGCAGTGAAAGGCGACAGGGGCAAAAAGAGACCCAGTACTTC.

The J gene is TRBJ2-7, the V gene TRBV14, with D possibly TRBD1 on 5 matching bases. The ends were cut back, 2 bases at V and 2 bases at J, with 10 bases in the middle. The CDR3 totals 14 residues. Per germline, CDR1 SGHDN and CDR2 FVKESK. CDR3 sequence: CASSQLDTAYEQYF. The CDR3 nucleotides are TGTGCCAGCAGCCAATTGGACACAGCCTACGAGCAGTACTTC.

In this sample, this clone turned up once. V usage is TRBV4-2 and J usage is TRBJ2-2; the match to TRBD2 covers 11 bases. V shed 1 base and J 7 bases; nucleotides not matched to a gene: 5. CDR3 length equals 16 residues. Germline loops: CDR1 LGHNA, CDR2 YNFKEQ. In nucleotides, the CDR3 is TGTGCCAGCAGCCAAGGACTAGCGGGATTTGGCGGGGAGCTGTTTTTT. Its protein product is CASSQGLAGFGGELFF.

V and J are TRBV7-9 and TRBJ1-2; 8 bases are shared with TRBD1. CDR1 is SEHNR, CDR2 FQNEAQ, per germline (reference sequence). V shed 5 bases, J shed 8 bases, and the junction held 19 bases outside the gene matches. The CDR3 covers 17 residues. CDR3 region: CASSVIRGLVVFRGYTF. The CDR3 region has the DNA TGTGCCAGCAGCGTAATCAGGGGGCTGGTTGTCTTCCGAGGCTACACCTTC.

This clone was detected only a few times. CDR3 sequence: CASSLMGLEQYF. The CDR3 bases are TGTGCCAGCAGCTTAATGGGGCTCGAGCAGTACTTC. V gene TRBV7-8 combines with J gene TRBJ2-7, with TRBD1 as a possible D gene (5 bases). V was trimmed by 2 bases and J by 6 bases, leaving 8 bases between them. The CDR3 sequence is 12 residues long. Germline CDR1 reads SGHVS; CDR2 reads FQNEAQ.

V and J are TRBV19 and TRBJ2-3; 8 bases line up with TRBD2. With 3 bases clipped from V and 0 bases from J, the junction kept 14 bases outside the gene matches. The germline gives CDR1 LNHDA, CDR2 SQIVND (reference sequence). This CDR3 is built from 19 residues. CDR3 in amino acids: CASSMGPAGLATSTDTQYF. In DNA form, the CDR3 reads TGTGCCAGTAGTATGGGACCGGCAGGACTAGCAACTAGCACAGATACGCAGTATTTT.

The CDR3 DNA follows: TGTGCCAGCAGACCCGGGACAGGGCTCGGGCAGTACTTC. Translation gives CASRPGTGLGQYF. This chain uses TRBV28 with TRBJ2-7; 9 bases map to TRBD1. V shed 6 bases and J 9 bases; nucleotides not matched to a gene: 9. This CDR3 contains 13 residues. Germline V gene sequence: CDR1 MDHEN, CDR2 SYDVKM.

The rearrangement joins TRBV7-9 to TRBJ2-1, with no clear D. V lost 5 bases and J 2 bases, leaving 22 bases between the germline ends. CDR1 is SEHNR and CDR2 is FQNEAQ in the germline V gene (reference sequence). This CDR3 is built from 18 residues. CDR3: CASSGSGRRSTPYNEQFF. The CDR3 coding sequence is TGTGCCAGCAGCGGTTCGGGTCGCCGGTCGACCCCCTACAATGAGCAGTTCTTC. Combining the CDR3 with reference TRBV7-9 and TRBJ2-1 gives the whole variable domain DTGVSQNPRHKITKRGQNVTFRCDPISEHNRLYWYRQTLGQGPEFLTYFQNEAQLEKSRLLSDRFSAERPKGSFSTLEIQRTEQGDSAMYLCASSGSGRRSTPYNEQFFGPGTRLTVL.

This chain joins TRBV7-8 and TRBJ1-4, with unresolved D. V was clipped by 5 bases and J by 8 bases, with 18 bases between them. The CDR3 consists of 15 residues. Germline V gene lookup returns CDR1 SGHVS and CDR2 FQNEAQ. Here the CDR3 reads CASSVIGRVQEKLFF. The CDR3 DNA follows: TGTGCCAGCAGCGTAATCGGGAGGGTTCAGGAAAAACTGTTTTTT.

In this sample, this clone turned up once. The CDR3 loop reads CASSVATLGGSGANVLTF. The CDR3 DNA reads as TGTGCCAGCAGCGTAGCTACGTTGGGGGGCTCTGGGGCCAACGTCCTGACTTTC. The V gene is TRBV9, the J gene TRBJ2-6; possibly TRBD2 for D (6 bases). V dropped 0 bases and J dropped 0 bases, with 13 bases sitting between them. CDR3 size: 18 residues. CDR1 and CDR2 (germline): SGDLS, YYNGEE.